One sample yielded the 19 T cell receptor beta chains listed below, sequenced in a study of a mutant IDH1 vaccine in newly diagnosed glioma. Produced via immunoSEQ multiplex PCR; TCRdb's table is partial and in-frame only. The sample includes fewer than 100,000 clones, over 75% of them seen just once. No antigen has been assigned to these receptors. This sample's time point: week 5, during vaccination. Topical imiquimod was applied with each vaccine dose, which held 300 ug of mutant IDH1 20-mer peptide. The material was PBMCs, obtained from a glioma patient whose treatment included an IDH1 peptide vaccine. These TCRs come from a woman in her 50s with glioma.

The chain employs TRBV29-1 and TRBJ2-1, with D maybe TRBD2 (5 bases). This CDR3 has 14 residues. Trimming took 4 bases from V and 7 from J, leaving 17 bases between them. Germline lookup yields CDR1 SQVTM and CDR2 ANQGSEA. The CDR3 sequence is CSVVPSGIRNEQFF. Here the CDR3 DNA reads TGCAGCGTTGTTCCTTCCGGGATCAGGAATGAGCAGTTCTTC.

The V call is TRBV5-8, the J call TRBJ2-7; the D gene is possibly TRBD1 (6 bases). The CDR3 has 15 residues. Germline CDR1 and CDR2: SGHTS and YDEGEE. Trimming cost V 5 bases and J 2 bases, with 17 bases left between them. The CDR3, as DNA: TGTGCCAGCAGTAAAAGAAACAGGGATGCCTACGAGCAGTACTTC. Translating gives CASSKRNRDAYEQYF.

The J gene is TRBJ2-5, the V gene TRBV27; maybe TRBD1 (6 bases). The V gene's germline CDR1 is MNHEY and CDR2 SMNVEV (reference sequence). Trimming took 6 bases from V and 4 from J, leaving 21 bases between them. This CDR3 contains 16 residues. The CDR3 loop is CASRGISTGRGETQYF. The CDR3 DNA reads as TGTGCCAGCAGGGGTATCTCGACAGGCCGGGGAGAGACCCAGTACTTC.

The J gene is TRBJ2-7, the V gene TRBV7-9; D gene uncertain. Germline V gives CDR1 SEHNR, CDR2 FQNEAQ (reference sequence). Deletions cut 4 bases from V and 2 bases from J, with 9 bases between. The CDR3 covers 13 residues. The CDR3 bases are TGTGCCAGCAGCTCGGATGCACCCTACGAGCAGTACTTC. This codes for CASSSDAPYEQYF.

In its sample, this clone was seen once. The chain couples TRBV23-1 to TRBJ2-7, with D maybe TRBD1 (6 bases). TRBV23-1 is designated an ORF whose function remains uncertain. The V and J ends lost 2 bases and 4 bases respectively, with 18 bases between them. The CDR3 runs 16 residues. The CDR3 DNA follows: TGCGCCAGCAGTCAAGACAGGAAAAGTAGGCCGTACGAGCAGTACTTC. Protein sequence: CASSQDRKSRPYEQYF.

For the CDR3, the DNA is TGTGCCAGCAGCTTCGGGGTAGTGAGAGAGACCCAGTACTTC. It encodes CASSFGVVRETQYF. The V and J genes are TRBV11-2 and TRBJ2-5, with a tentative D call TRBD2 (5 bases). V was pared by 3 bases and J by 4 bases, with 12 bases between. This CDR3 is 14 amino acids long. Germline CDR1 SGHAT, CDR2 FQNNGV. Full variable domain (rest looked up from reference TRBV11-2 and TRBJ2-5): EAGVAQSPRYKIIEKRQSVAFWCNPISGHATLYWYQQILGQGPKLLIQFQNNGVVDDSQLPKDRFSAERLKGVDSTLKIQPAKLEDSAVYLCASSFGVVRETQYFGPGTRLLVL.

This clone was seen only once. The rearrangement uses TRBV19 and TRBJ2-2, with D possibly being TRBD1 or TRBD2 (6 bases each). This CDR3 region has 14 residues. Trimming removed 6 bases at V and 5 bases at J, with 13 bases between. Germline assignment: CDR1 LNHDA and CDR2 SQIVND (reference sequence). CDR3 loop: CASRFQGRTGELFF. The CDR3 DNA reads TGTGCCAGTAGGTTTCAGGGGAGGACCGGGGAGCTGTTTTTT. Full variable domain (remainder filled in from reference TRBV19 and TRBJ2-2): DGGITQSPKYLFRKEGQNVTLSCEQNLNHDAMYWYRQDPGQGLRLIYYSQIVNDFQKGDIAEGYSVSREKKESFPLTVTSAQKNPTAFYLCASRFQGRTGELFFGEGSRLTVL.

Only a few counts were recorded for this clone. The J gene is TRBJ1-5, the V gene TRBV6-5; D might be TRBD1 (6 bases). Trimming removed 0 bases at V and 16 bases at J, with 16 bases between. The germline V gene encodes CDR1 MNHEY and CDR2 SVGAGI. The CDR3 loop spans 13 amino acids. The CDR3 sequence is CASSYSIGTILHF. CDR3 bases: TGTGCCAGCAGTTACTCGATAGGGACAATACTTCATTTT.

The rearrangement joins TRBV5-5 to TRBJ2-1; no clear D gene. V was cut by 0 bases and J by 4 bases, with 8 bases left in between. Germline values: CDR1 SGHKS, CDR2 YYEKEE (reference sequence). The CDR3 runs 14 residues. The CDR3 bases are TGTGCCAGCAGCTTGGCCGGCAGTTACAATGAGCAGTTCTTC. Residues: CASSLAGSYNEQFF.

CDR3 loop: CASSYLLAGYYEQYF. CDR3 bases: TGTGCCAGCAGCTACCTTCTAGCGGGGTACTACGAGCAGTACTTC. V gene TRBV6-5 combines with J gene TRBJ2-7; the match to TRBD2 covers 9 bases. Germline CDR1 reads MNHEY; CDR2 reads SVGAGI. The junction had 9 bases not matched to a gene; V was cut back by 6 bases and J by 3 bases. CDR3 size: 15 residues.

The chain recombines TRBV6-6 with TRBJ2-7; the match to TRBD1 covers 7 bases. This CDR3 region has 16 residues. Germline-derived CDR1 and CDR2 are MNHNY and SVGAGI (reference sequence). V lost 6 bases, J lost 4 bases, and 15 bases stayed unmatched. CDR3 residues: CASRRGQANSLYEQYF. The CDR3 DNA is TGTGCCAGCAGGCGTGGACAGGCGAATTCCCTTTACGAGCAGTACTTC.

This chain links TRBV7-9 with TRBJ2-7; 8 positions match TRBD2. The CDR3 has 14 residues. After removal of 7 bases from V and 6 bases from J, the junction contained 11 bases not matched to a gene. CDR1 is SEHNR and CDR2 is FQNEAQ in the germline V gene (reference sequence). The CDR3 sequence is CASTNLGLAREQYF. The CDR3 nucleotides are TGTGCCAGCACCAACCTCGGACTAGCCCGCGAGCAGTACTTC.

This chain connects TRBV28 to TRBJ2-5, with unresolved D. V gave up 5 bases and J gave up 5 bases, with 6 bases separating them. This CDR3 has 11 residues. The V gene's germline CDR1 is MDHEN and CDR2 SYDVKM. This CDR3 is CASSPSETQYF. CDR3 in DNA: TGTGCCAGCAGTCCCTCCGAGACCCAGTACTTC.

The chain employs TRBV19 and TRBJ1-1; possible D gene TRBD1, 6 bases. Trimming pared 5 bases from V and 7 bases from J, leaving 14 bases between. This CDR3 spans 13 amino acids. CDR1 and CDR2 (germline): LNHDA, SQIVND (reference sequence). In DNA, the CDR3 is TGTGCCAGTAGTCCGAGGGACATTTTTGAAGCTTTCTTT. Protein: CASSPRDIFEAFF. The whole variable domain, filled in from reference TRBV19 and TRBJ1-1, reads DGGITQSPKYLFRKEGQNVTLSCEQNLNHDAMYWYRQDPGQGLRLIYYSQIVNDFQKGDIAEGYSVSREKKESFPLTVTSAQKNPTAFYLCASSPRDIFEAFFGQGTRLTVV.

The chain has TRBV7-9 and TRBJ2-7, with D possibly matching TRBD2 (5 bases). This CDR3 has 19 residues. V was shortened by 4 bases and J by 7 bases, with 32 bases between the two germline ends. CDR1 is SEHNR, CDR2 FQNEAQ, per germline (reference sequence). The CDR3 reads CASSSDGGAQSFKDGEQYF. The DNA of the CDR3 is TGTGCCAGCAGCTCGGACGGAGGAGCGCAAAGTTTCAAGGACGGGGAGCAGTACTTC.

This chain uses TRBV27 with TRBJ1-2, with D hard to call. This CDR3 contains 13 residues. Trimming shortened V by 2 bases and J by 3 bases, and 7 bases separated the two germline ends. The germline CDR1 and CDR2 sequences are MNHEY and SMNVEV (reference sequence). CDR3 protein: CASSLTADYGYTF. The CDR3 region has the DNA TGTGCCAGCAGTTTAACGGCGGACTATGGCTACACCTTC.

This clone was counted a single time. This chain joins TRBV11-3 and TRBJ2-7; D might be TRBD2 (7 bases). V lost 2 bases and J 0 bases, leaving 8 bases between the germline ends. Germline values: CDR1 SGHNT, CDR2 YENEEA. The CDR3 spans 14 residues. CDR3: CASSLRGGSYEQYF. CDR3 bases: TGTGCCAGCAGCTTAAGGGGGGGCTCCTACGAGCAGTACTTC.

The chain joins TRBV30 to TRBJ1-2; D is unresolved. Per germline, CDR1 GTSNPN and CDR2 SVGIG (reference sequence). This CDR3 comprises 11 residues. V lost 1 base, J lost 4 bases, and 4 bases lay in between. The CDR3 spells CAWSGSYGYTF. The CDR3 region has the DNA TGTGCCTGGAGTGGCAGCTATGGCTACACCTTC.

V usage is TRBV6-1 and J usage is TRBJ2-1, with D maybe TRBD1 (6 bases). V gave up 2 bases and J gave up 9 bases, with 20 bases separating them. The germline V gene has CDR1 MNHNS and CDR2 SASEGT. The CDR3 is made up of 16 amino acids. The CDR3 DNA is TGTGCCAGCAGTGAACAACTACAGGGAGTTAGGACTGAGCAGTTCTTC. It is translated as CASSEQLQGVRTEQFF.